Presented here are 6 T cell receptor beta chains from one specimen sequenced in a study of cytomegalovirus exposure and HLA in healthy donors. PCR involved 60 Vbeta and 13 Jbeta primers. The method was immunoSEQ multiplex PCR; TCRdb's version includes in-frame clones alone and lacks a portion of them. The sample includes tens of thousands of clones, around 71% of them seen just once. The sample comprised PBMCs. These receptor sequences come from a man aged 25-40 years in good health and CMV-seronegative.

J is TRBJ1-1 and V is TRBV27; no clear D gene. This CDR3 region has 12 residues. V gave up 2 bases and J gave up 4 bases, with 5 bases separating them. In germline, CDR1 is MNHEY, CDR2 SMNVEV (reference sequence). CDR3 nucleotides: TGTGCCAGCAGTTTACCCGGCACTGAAGCTTTCTTT. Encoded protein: CASSLPGTEAFF.

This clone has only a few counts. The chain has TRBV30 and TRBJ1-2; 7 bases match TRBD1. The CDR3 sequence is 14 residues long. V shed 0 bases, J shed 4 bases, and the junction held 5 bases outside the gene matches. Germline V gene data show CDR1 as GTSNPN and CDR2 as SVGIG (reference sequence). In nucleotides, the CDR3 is TGTGCCTGGAGTGTGACAGGGTCCCTCTATGGCTACACCTTC. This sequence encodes CAWSVTGSLYGYTF.

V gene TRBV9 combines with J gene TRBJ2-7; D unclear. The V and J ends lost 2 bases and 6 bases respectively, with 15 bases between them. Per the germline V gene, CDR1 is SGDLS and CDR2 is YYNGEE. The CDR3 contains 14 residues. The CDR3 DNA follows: TGTGCCAGCAGCGTCCGGTCCACCTATAGCGAGCAGTACTTC. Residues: CASSVRSTYSEQYF.

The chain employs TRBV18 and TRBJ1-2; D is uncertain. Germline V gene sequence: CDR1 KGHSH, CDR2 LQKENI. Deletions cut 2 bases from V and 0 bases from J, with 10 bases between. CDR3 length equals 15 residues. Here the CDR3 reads CASSPYELPNYGYTF. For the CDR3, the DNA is TGTGCCAGCTCACCATATGAACTTCCTAACTATGGCTACACCTTC.

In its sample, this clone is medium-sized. The CDR3 bases are TGTGCCAGCAGTTTCTCCGGGACATACGCTGAAAAACTGTTTTTT. This gives the protein CASSFSGTYAEKLFF. The chain has TRBV28 and TRBJ1-4, with D tentatively TRBD1 (6 bases). V lost 3 bases and J 7 bases, leaving 15 bases between the germline ends. The CDR3 is made up of 15 amino acids. CDR1 MDHEN and CDR2 SYDVKM come from the germline V gene.

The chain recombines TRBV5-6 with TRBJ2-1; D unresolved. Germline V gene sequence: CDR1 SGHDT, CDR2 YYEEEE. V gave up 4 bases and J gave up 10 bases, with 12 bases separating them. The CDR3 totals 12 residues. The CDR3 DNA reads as TGTGCCAGCAGCGGAGTGAGTCCGGAGCAGTTCTTC. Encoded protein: CASSGVSPEQFF.